A single sample is the source of the 2 T cell receptor beta chains below, sequenced in a study of beta chain features in type 1 diabetes. Sequenced material consisted of expressed TCRB transcripts (all of the isolated RNA was reverse transcribed). TCRdb's table, derived via immunoSEQ multiplex PCR, lists solely in-frame clones and lacks some. In the table there are 850,000 to 900,000 clones, 15% to 20% of which are singletons. Sequencing was performed on naive CD4+ T cells from blood. All receptors come from a young woman in good health.

The V and J genes are TRBV7-9 and TRBJ1-4; TRBD1 aligns across 8 bases. Trimming cost V 1 base and J 12 bases; bases outside gene matches: 10. CDR3 length: 15 residues. From germline, CDR1 is SEHNR and CDR2 FQNEAQ (reference sequence). Here the CDR3 reads CASSLGLDRAGQLFF. The CDR3 region has the DNA TGTGCCAGCAGCTTAGGGTTGGACAGGGCGGGGCAACTGTTTTTT.

This chain uses TRBV9 with TRBJ2-2, with TRBD2 matching over 15 bases. CDR1 is SGDLS, CDR2 YYNGEE, per germline. V shed 4 bases and J 4 bases; nucleotides not matched to a gene: 8. The CDR3 has 18 amino acids. CDR3 DNA sequence: TGTGCCAGCAGCCGAGGACTAGCGGGAGGGCCGGGCACCGGGGAGCTGTTTTTT. Translated: CASSRGLAGGPGTGELFF.